This T cell receptor (beta chain) is drawn from a study of CXCR3-negative and CXCR3-positive naive CD8 T cells. Study observations and caveats: The study found more hydrophobic TRB CDR3s in CXCR3-positive naive cells than in CXCR3-negative naive cells. Cryopreserved cells partially lost CXCR3 expression, and fresh PBMCs were used in most assays. Naive subsets displayed similar surface CD5, and TCR strength was inferred from TRB CDR3 properties. Memory cells differed in TRBV-TRBJ usage, but naive CXCR3-negative and CXCR3-positive cells had similar usage.

With regard to this clonotype: The antigen is unknown.

With UMI labels, 5' RACE was used to prepare the TRB cDNA libraries. TCRdb reprocessed the 5' RACE reads and reports one entry per CDR3 protein, with no DNA. The repertoire shows roughly 6,100 distinct CDR3 sequences; the top ten hold under 1.5%. The V gene's germline CDR1 is SNHLY and CDR2 FYNNEI. CDR3 length: 14 amino acids. The material sequenced was naive CXCR3- CD8+ T cells from blood. Documented subset: CD45RO-CCR7+CD27+CD95- naive CD8+ T cells lacking CXCR3 (TNR3-). The genes are TRBV2 and TRBJ1-4. The receptor was isolated from a human donor in good health. Some clones in this sample may be carry-over from other donors' samples. The CDR3 sequence: CASIDRRTNEKLFF.